This T cell receptor beta chain was obtained from a study of cytomegalovirus exposure and HLA in healthy donors. Across the whole study: Unique TCR beta sequences numbering approximately 120 million came from 150 million to 200 million T cells in an earlier analysis. Study results and caveats: An apparent linkage of common viral pathogens to several of the most significant clusters emerged in a later analysis. Analysis was performed later, and it showed HLA-associated TCR beta chains to be more clonally expanded than equally common others.

A remark on this clone: The antigen remains undetermined. Additional DNA sequences in this sample encode the identical CDR3.

Amplification used 60 Vbeta primers and 13 Jbeta primers. Assay used: immunoSEQ multiplex PCR; TCRdb lists only in-frame clones, some missing. The sample consists of fewer than 150,000 clones, approximately 74% of them appearing once. This CDR3 region has 15 residues. V lost 5 bases, J lost 1 base, and 6 bases stayed unmatched. Germline assignment: CDR1 MNHEY and CDR2 SMNVEV (reference sequence). This clonotype was sampled from a woman aged 45-65 years in good health and CMV-seropositive. V usage is TRBV27 and J usage is TRBJ2-7; 9 bases map to TRBD2. Sequences were obtained from PBMCs. CDR3 bases: TGTGCCAGCAGTCTGGGGGCGGGAGGGTCCTACGAGCAGTACTTC. It is translated as CASSLGAGGSYEQYF.